The 25 T cell receptor beta chains in this list originate from one sample, sequenced in a study of CD8 T cells in ankylosing spondylitis. TCRdb reprocessed the 5' RACE reads via MiXCR and lists one record per CDR3 protein. In the table there are 7,500 or so distinct CDR3 sequences, under 8.5% of which are singletons. Sequenced input: blood, either unsorted or a sorted T cell fraction (not recorded which). These TCRs come from a male donor with ankylosing spondylitis or in good health (not recorded which).

This clonotype was picked up a small number of times. DNA for the CDR3: TGTGCCAGCAGCCCCCCCCTGGGACTAGCGGGAGACCCACGTTCTGAGCAGTTCTTC. This translates into CASSPPLGLAGDPRSEQFF. This chain uses TRBV9 with TRBJ2-1; 14 bases match TRBD2. V lost 4 bases, J lost 9 bases, and 18 bases stayed unmatched. The CDR3 runs to 19 residues. Germline CDR1 is SGDLS and CDR2 is YYNGEE. The full variable domain, in which reference TRBV9 and TRBJ2-1 provide the parts outside the CDR3, is DSGVTQTPKHLITATGQRVTLRCSPRSGDLSVYWYQQSLDQGLQFLIQYYNGEERAKGNILERFSAQQFPDLHSELNLSSLELGDSALYFCASSPPLGLAGDPRSEQFFGPGTRLTVL.

This clonotype is medium-sized (0.01 to 0.1%) by share. The rearrangement uses TRBV9 and TRBJ2-5; 7 nucleotides align to TRBD1. Germline assignment: CDR1 SGDLS and CDR2 YYNGEE. The CDR3 has 15 amino acids. V trimming: 3 bases; J trimming: 6 bases; junction bases outside the gene matches: 11. The CDR3: CASSGPRTGGQTQYF. The CDR3 DNA is TGTGCCAGCAGCGGACCACGGACAGGTGGACAGACCCAGTACTTC.

This clonotype has a count of ten or more. This chain uses TRBV9 with TRBJ2-2; weak D call: TRBD1 (6 bases). V was shortened by 4 bases and J by 6 bases, with 22 bases between the two germline ends. Germline lookup yields CDR1 SGDLS and CDR2 YYNGEE. The CDR3 is made up of 17 amino acids. The CDR3 DNA reads TGTGCCAGCAGCCCCCTTTTTCAGGGGCCGAGGGCCGGGGAGCTGTTTTTT. It codes for CASSPLFQGPRAGELFF.

This clonotype was seen ten or more times. The chain carries TRBV9 and TRBJ2-3; weak D call: TRBD1 (5 bases). V was pared by 0 bases and J by 1 base, with 9 bases between. The CDR3 totals 15 residues. CDR1 SGDLS and CDR2 YYNGEE come from the germline V gene. CDR3 loop: CASSVEGAGTDTQYF. Here the CDR3 DNA reads TGTGCCAGCAGCGTAGAAGGGGCGGGCACAGATACGCAGTATTTT.

V is TRBV9 and J is TRBJ2-2; 14 nucleotides line up with TRBD2. Germline V lookup: CDR1 SGDLS, CDR2 YYNGEE. Trimming took 3 bases from V and 1 from J; bases not matched to a gene: 2. The CDR3 has 17 amino acids. The CDR3: CASSGGTSGRNTGELFF. As DNA, the CDR3 is TGTGCCAGCAGCGGAGGGACTAGCGGGAGGAACACCGGGGAGCTGTTTTTT.

The chain carries TRBV9 and TRBJ2-3; TRBD2 agrees at 10 bases. CDR1 and CDR2 (germline): SGDLS, YYNGEE. The CDR3 loop spans 16 amino acids. V lost 3 bases, J lost 2 bases, and 6 bases stayed unmatched. The CDR3 loop is CASSAPLAGSTDTQYF. CDR3 coding DNA: TGTGCCAGCAGCGCGCCACTAGCGGGGTCCACAGATACGCAGTATTTT.

V usage is TRBV9 and J usage is TRBJ2-1, with unresolved D. Trimming left V 0 bases short and J 5 bases short, with 12 bases between. Germline values: CDR1 SGDLS, CDR2 YYNGEE. There are 15 residues in the CDR3. The CDR3 nucleotides read TGTGCCAGCAGCGTAGACATGGGCGAAAACAATGAGCAGTTCTTC. It encodes CASSVDMGENNEQFF. The whole variable domain, filled in from reference TRBV9 and TRBJ2-1, reads DSGVTQTPKHLITATGQRVTLRCSPRSGDLSVYWYQQSLDQGLQFLIQYYNGEERAKGNILERFSAQQFPDLHSELNLSSLELGDSALYFCASSVDMGENNEQFFGPGTRLTVL.

This clonotype turned up a few times. This sequence joins TRBV9 and TRBJ2-1; TRBD2 is a possible D gene (6 bases). V was shortened by 2 bases and J by 7 bases, with 19 bases between the two germline ends. The CDR3 has 16 residues. Germline lookup yields CDR1 SGDLS and CDR2 YYNGEE. DNA of the CDR3: TGTGCCAGCAGCGTCGAAGTGGGAGGCCTGCAAAATGAGCAGTTCTTC. Its translation: CASSVEVGGLQNEQFF.

This clonotype was counted at least ten times. This sequence joins TRBV9 and TRBJ1-4; 10 bases match TRBD1. J was trimmed by 6 bases and V by 4 bases; bases with no gene match: 6. The CDR3 is 15 amino acids. The germline V gene has CDR1 SGDLS and CDR2 YYNGEE. CDR3 sequence: CASSSPGTGDEKLFF. The CDR3 nucleotides read TGTGCCAGCAGCTCCCCCGGGACAGGGGATGAAAAACTGTTTTTT.

This clonotype was seen many times. The rearrangement links TRBV9 to TRBJ1-6; 7 bases are shared with TRBD1. V shed 1 base, J shed 10 bases, and the junction held 5 bases outside the gene matches. CDR1 is SGDLS and CDR2 is YYNGEE in the germline V gene. The CDR3 is 14 residues long. The CDR3 region has the DNA TGTGCCAGCAGCGTATCAACACAGGGGTCACCCCTCCACTTT. It yields the protein CASSVSTQGSPLHF.

This clonotype was seen many times. The chain has TRBV9 and TRBJ1-1, with unresolved D. The CDR3 is 12 residues long. V was pared by 4 bases and J by 5 bases, with 9 bases between. CDR1 is SGDLS, CDR2 YYNGEE, per germline. Here the CDR3 DNA reads TGTGCCAGCAGCCCCCCGGGAACTGAAGCTTTCTTT. It is translated as CASSPPGTEAFF.

This clonotype appeared once. In DNA form, the CDR3 reads TGTGCCAGCAGCGTAGGGGCCCGCACAGATACGCAGTATTTT. It specifies CASSVGARTDTQYF. This sequence joins TRBV9 and TRBJ2-3; D not certain. The V end was cut by 0 bases, the J end by 1 base, with 6 bases between. This CDR3 is built from 14 residues. Germline lookup yields CDR1 SGDLS and CDR2 YYNGEE. The whole variable domain, remainder taken from reference TRBV9 and TRBJ2-3, is DSGVTQTPKHLITATGQRVTLRCSPRSGDLSVYWYQQSLDQGLQFLIQYYNGEERAKGNILERFSAQQFPDLHSELNLSSLELGDSALYFCASSVGARTDTQYFGPGTRLTVL.

The chain is built from TRBV9 and TRBJ2-1; the match to TRBD2 covers 7 bases. The germline V gene encodes CDR1 SGDLS and CDR2 YYNGEE. V lost 4 bases and J lost 6; bases outside the gene matches: 10. There are 15 residues in the CDR3. The CDR3 is CASSPDRGSANEQFF. The CDR3 nucleotides are TGTGCCAGCAGCCCCGACCGCGGGAGCGCCAATGAGCAGTTCTTC. The full variable domain, with the rest looked up from reference TRBV9 and TRBJ2-1, is DSGVTQTPKHLITATGQRVTLRCSPRSGDLSVYWYQQSLDQGLQFLIQYYNGEERAKGNILERFSAQQFPDLHSELNLSSLELGDSALYFCASSPDRGSANEQFFGPGTRLTVL.

In this sample, this clonotype turned up many times. This chain links TRBV9 with TRBJ2-5; 12 nucleotides agree with TRBD1. The CDR3 consists of 13 residues. V lost 5 bases and J lost 4; bases outside the gene matches: 0. CDR1 is SGDLS, CDR2 YYNGEE, per germline. The CDR3 DNA reads as TGTGCCAGCAGGGGACAGGGGGCAGAGACCCAGTACTTC. Translating gives CASRGQGAETQYF.

This clonotype was picked up a small number of times. The chain links TRBV9 to TRBJ2-5, with 7 bases matching TRBD1. The J segment lost 1 base and the V segment lost 0 bases, leaving 3 bases of the junction unmatched. CDR3 size: 15 residues. Germline V gives CDR1 SGDLS, CDR2 YYNGEE. The CDR3 bases are TGTGCCAGCAGCGTAGCGTCAGGGGGCCAAGAGACCCAGTACTTC. Amino acid sequence: CASSVASGGQETQYF.

This clonotype came up many times. V is TRBV9 and J is TRBJ2-5; possibly TRBD1 or TRBD2 for D (5 bases each). CDR3 length: 13 residues. V gave up 4 bases and J gave up 3 bases, with 10 bases separating them. Germline V gives CDR1 SGDLS, CDR2 YYNGEE. The CDR3 spells CASSPVGEETQYF. The CDR3 DNA is TGTGCCAGCAGCCCAGTGGGGGAAGAGACCCAGTACTTC.

This clonotype was seen at least ten times. The chain joins TRBV27 to TRBJ2-1; D is uncertain. The V end lost 8 bases, the J end lost 0 bases, and 5 bases lay between the germline ends. The CDR3 covers 12 residues. Germline V lookup: CDR1 MNHEY, CDR2 SMNVEV (reference sequence). As DNA, the CDR3 is TGTGCCAGCCCCTTCTCCTACAATGAGCAGTTCTTC. Encoded protein: CASPFSYNEQFF.

This clonotype was observed many times. V is TRBV9 and J is TRBJ2-3, with D perhaps being TRBD1 or TRBD2 (6 bases each). V shed 0 bases and J shed 2 bases, with 10 bases lying between them. The CDR3 is made up of 15 amino acids. Germline CDR1 reads SGDLS; CDR2 reads YYNGEE. CDR3 sequence: CASSVAGGPTDTQYF. The DNA for the CDR3 is TGTGCCAGCAGCGTAGCTGGGGGGCCCACAGATACGCAGTATTTT.

The chain recombines TRBV9 with TRBJ2-1; either TRBD1 or TRBD2 may supply D (6 bases each). From germline, CDR1 is SGDLS and CDR2 YYNGEE. CDR3 length equals 16 residues. Trimming cost V 0 bases and J 2 bases, with 12 bases left between them. The CDR3 loop is CASSVGGALTYNEQFF. The CDR3 nucleotides read TGTGCCAGCAGCGTAGGGGGGGCGCTTACCTACAATGAGCAGTTCTTC.

This clonotype was picked up many times. This chain connects TRBV9 to TRBJ2-1; 10 nucleotides line up with TRBD1. The V gene's germline CDR1 is SGDLS and CDR2 YYNGEE. There are 15 residues in the CDR3. Trimming took 3 bases from V and 6 from J; bases not matched to a gene: 6. The CDR3 loop reads CASSDGTGEVNEQFF. CDR3 nucleotides: TGTGCCAGCAGCGACGGGACAGGGGAGGTCAATGAGCAGTTCTTC.

This clonotype was seen repeatedly, ten times or more. The chain couples TRBV9 to TRBJ2-5, with D perhaps matching TRBD2 (5 bases). In germline, CDR1 is SGDLS, CDR2 YYNGEE. Trimming stripped 0 bases from V and 5 bases from J, with 11 bases between. There are 14 residues in the CDR3. Here the CDR3 DNA reads TGTGCCAGCAGCGTAGACCCTAGCTGGGAGACCCAGTACTTC. It specifies CASSVDPSWETQYF.

This clonotype was seen at least ten times. The CDR3, as DNA: TGTGCCAGCAGTTTCGGCAGGACTCCTGGGGAGCAGTACGTC. This codes for CASSFGRTPGEQYV. V and J are TRBV12-3 or TRBV12-4 and TRBJ2-7; D might be TRBD2 (5 bases). CDR3 length: 14 residues. Between the trimmed V and J ends, which lost 3 bases and 7 bases, there was a span of 16 bases.

This clonotype is medium-sized (0.01 to 0.1%) in the sample. This rearrangement joins TRBV9 to TRBJ2-6; D is uncertain. This CDR3 has 13 residues. V dropped 3 bases and J dropped 4 bases, with 5 bases sitting between them. Germline V lookup: CDR1 SGDLS, CDR2 YYNGEE. CDR3 coding DNA: TGTGCCAGCAGCGGGATAGGGGCCAACGTCCTGACTTTC. Translated, it gives CASSGIGANVLTF.

A few counts support this clonotype. V and J are TRBV9 and TRBJ2-1; tentatively, D is TRBD1 (6 bases). Trimming removed 3 bases from V and 4 bases from J, with 8 bases in between. The CDR3 is 13 amino acids. Germline CDR1 reads SGDLS; CDR2 reads YYNGEE. The CDR3 loop reads CASSARGYNEQFF. CDR3 DNA: TGTGCCAGCAGCGCGAGGGGGTACAATGAGCAGTTCTTC.

In this sample, this clonotype turned up a few times. This sequence joins TRBV9 and TRBJ2-3, with a possible D match to TRBD1 (6 bases). The CDR3 totals 14 residues. From germline, CDR1 is SGDLS and CDR2 YYNGEE. Trimming removed 3 bases at V and 2 bases at J, with 10 bases between. The CDR3 nucleotides are TGTGCCAGCAGCGAAGACAGGTCCACAGATACGCAGTATTTT. It translates to CASSEDRSTDTQYF. Looking up the rest from reference TRBV9 and TRBJ2-3 gives the full variable domain: DSGVTQTPKHLITATGQRVTLRCSPRSGDLSVYWYQQSLDQGLQFLIQYYNGEERAKGNILERFSAQQFPDLHSELNLSSLELGDSALYFCASSEDRSTDTQYFGPGTRLTVL.